Listed below are T cell receptor beta chains from one sample, sequenced in a study of T cell changes during pregnancy in multiple sclerosis. The method was immunoSEQ multiplex PCR; TCRdb's version includes in-frame clones alone and lacks a portion of them. The sample records 90,000 to 120,000 clones, roughly nine tenths being singletons. This sample comprised peripheral blood, obtained after pregnancy. These receptors originate from a female donor with multiple sclerosis, enrolled in a pregnancy study. The CDR3 runs from the conserved cysteine through the conserved F or W. Fields, in order: CDR3 length, clone size, J gene, V gene, CDR3 protein. A row's size may be missing; if present it is once, few, many or a size class.

>14|.|TRBJ1-5|TRBV18
CASSPSDSNQPQHF
>13|.|TRBJ1-3|TRBV15
CATSRVAADTIYF
>13|.|TRBJ1-1|TRBV6-6
CASSYVMNTEAFF
>13|.|TRBJ1-2|TRBV2
CASSAVGTYGYTF
>14|.|TRBJ2-1|TRBV2
CASSELAGGGEQFF
>18|.|TRBJ1-3|TRBV11-2
CASSSFTRRTGFGNTIYF
>16|.|TRBJ2-7|TRBV18
CASSSNDRTSSYEQYF
>13|.|TRBJ1-4|TRBV27
CASRGWGDEKLFF
>14|.|TRBJ2-5|TRBV19
CASSSGQHQETQYF
>11|.|TRBJ2-7|TRBV5-4
CASSGPYEQYF
>12|.|TRBJ2-7|TRBV10-3
CATEEQGYEQYF
>15|.|TRBJ2-1|TRBV25-1
CASREDRGAYNEQFF
>14|.|TRBJ2-2|TRBV2
CAIPGGQPAGELFF
>14|.|TRBJ2-7|TRBV9
CASSVTGQGYEQYF
>11|.|TRBJ1-4|TRBV30
CAWTDYEKLFF
>13|.|TRBJ1-1|TRBV6-1
CASSLRDSTEAFF
>16|.|TRBJ2-7|TRBV5-6
CASSLASYRGSHEQYF
>16|.|TRBJ2-5|TRBV10-3
CAISERVSGGQETQYF
>13|.|TRBJ1-2|TRBV7-6
CASSQGQDYGYTF
>14|.|TRBJ2-2|TRBV11-1
CASSNGQGPGELFF
>14|.|TRBJ1-1|TRBV5-4
CASSLGGANTEAFF
>19|once|TRBJ1-1|TRBV19
CARRSLIRHVQGGNTEAFF
>17|.|TRBJ2-4|TRBV2
CASSDKAGGRAKNIQYF
>15|.|TRBJ2-7|TRBV18
CASSPLTTGDYEQYF
>12|.|TRBJ2-3|TRBV7-9
CASSLGADTQYF
>16|.|TRBJ1-4|TRBV6-6
CASSKTGRGTNEKLFF
>14|.|TRBJ1-4|TRBV28
CASSRTGEREKLFF
>15|.|TRBJ2-3|TRBV6-6
CASSYASGGTDTQYF
>16|.|TRBJ1-1|TRBV5-1
CASSLRGDWMNTEAFF
>14|.|TRBJ1-6|TRBV25-1
CASSGPSYNSPLHF
>18|.|TRBJ2-5|TRBV4-1
CASSQQTGLGGAQETQYF
>17|.|TRBJ1-4|TRBV7-9
CASSLTRARGVNEKLFF
>15|.|TRBJ2-7|TRBV5-1
CAREGLAGATYEQYF
>17|.|TRBJ1-5|TRBV27
CASKGFTGNGSNQPQHF
>17|.|TRBJ1-5|TRBV19
CASSYGRTGKGNQPQHF